These T cell receptor beta chains were read from a single sample in a study of blood T cell repertoires in COVID-19. Some clones are missing from TCRdb's copy, which holds only in-frame ones; the method was immunoSEQ multiplex PCR. The repertoire includes 35,000 to 40,000 clones, around four fifths of them detected once, and under 5% sits in the top ten. The specimen was peripheral blood. Receptors originate from a man aged 50 to 60 with active COVID-19. CDR3s include the opening cysteine and the closing phenylalanine or tryptophan. Each record gives: clone size, V gene, D gene, J gene, CDR3 protein, CDR3 DNA. A D gene is named only where the DNA matches it firmly. The size entry is marked missing in some rows and otherwise reads once, few, many or a size class.

size: NA
V: TRBV5-1
D: TRBD1
J: TRBJ1-4
CDR3: CASSSPGQGAEKLFF
DNA: TGCGCCAGCAGCTCTCCGGGACAGGGGGCTGAAAAACTGTTTTTT

size: NA
V: TRBV5-1
D: NA
J: TRBJ2-3
CDR3: CASSFGSGYTDTQYF
DNA: TGCGCCAGCAGCTTCGGTAGCGGATACACAGATACGCAGTATTTT

size: NA
V: TRBV9
D: NA
J: TRBJ1-2
CDR3: CASSVRQAPVYGYTF
DNA: TGTGCCAGCAGCGTAAGACAGGCCCCCGTTTATGGCTACACCTTC

size: once
V: TRBV27
D: NA
J: TRBJ2-7
CDR3: CASSPGAYEQYF
DNA: TGTGCCAGCAGTCCCGGAGCCTACGAGCAGTACTTC

size: NA
V: TRBV28
D: NA
J: TRBJ1-1
CDR3: CASTQGAEAFF
DNA: TGTGCCAGCACTCAAGGAGCTGAAGCTTTCTTT

size: once
V: TRBV5-5
D: TRBD1
J: TRBJ1-5
CDR3: CASSRDRVQPQHF
DNA: TGTGCCAGCAGCCGAGACAGGGTTCAGCCCCAGCATTTT

size: NA
V: TRBV2
D: NA
J: TRBJ1-1
CDR3: CASSELGGEIAEAFF
DNA: TGTGCCAGCAGTGAATTGGGAGGGGAGATCGCTGAAGCTTTCTTT

size: once
V: TRBV9
D: TRBD2
J: TRBJ2-7
CDR3: CASSLHGTSGGYEQYF
DNA: TGTGCCAGCAGCCTTCATGGGACTAGCGGGGGGTACGAGCAGTACTTC

size: NA
V: TRBV6-5
D: NA
J: TRBJ2-7
CDR3: CASSPQGGMSYEQYF
DNA: TGTGCCAGCAGTCCCCAGGGCGGAATGTCCTACGAGCAGTACTTC

size: NA
V: TRBV7-9
D: NA
J: TRBJ2-5
CDR3: CASSEGHWETQYF
DNA: TGTGCCAGCAGCGAGGGACACTGGGAGACCCAGTACTTC

size: NA
V: TRBV6-5
D: TRBD2
J: TRBJ2-2
CDR3: CASSSSGGDTGELFF
DNA: TGTGCCAGCAGTTCCAGCGGGGGGGACACCGGGGAGCTGTTTTTT

size: NA
V: TRBV9
D: TRBD1
J: TRBJ1-2
CDR3: CASSVYQGASTNYGYTF
DNA: TGTGCCAGCAGCGTATACCAGGGGGCGAGCACTAACTATGGCTACACCTTC

size: NA
V: TRBV20-1
D: NA
J: TRBJ1-5
CDR3: CSASSVEGGNQPQHF
DNA: TGCAGTGCTAGTTCGGTTGAGGGAGGCAATCAGCCCCAGCATTTT

size: NA
V: TRBV7-6
D: TRBD1
J: TRBJ1-2
CDR3: CASSLSRDRGHGYTF
DNA: TGTGCCAGCAGCTTAAGTCGGGACAGGGGCCATGGCTACACCTTC

size: NA
V: TRBV10-3
D: TRBD1
J: TRBJ1-2
CDR3: CAIVQGASIPGSYTF
DNA: TGTGCCATAGTACAGGGGGCGAGTATACCTGGAAGCTACACCTTC

size: few
V: TRBV5-1
D: NA
J: TRBJ1-5
CDR3: CASSLQGKQPQHF
DNA: TGCGCCAGCAGCTTGCAGGGCAAACAGCCCCAGCATTTT

size: few
V: TRBV2
D: TRBD1
J: TRBJ1-2
CDR3: CASSGTDRGGNYGYTF
DNA: TGTGCCAGCAGTGGAACGGACAGGGGCGGTAACTATGGCTACACCTTC

size: NA
V: TRBV7-9
D: NA
J: TRBJ2-4
CDR3: CASSLAGALAKNIQYF
DNA: TGTGCCAGCAGCTTAGCGGGGGCTTTAGCCAAAAACATTCAGTACTTC

size: NA
V: TRBV12-3/TRBV12-4
D: NA
J: TRBJ2-1
CDR3: CASRDSYNEQFF
DNA: TGTGCCAGCAGAGACAGTTACAATGAGCAGTTCTTC

size: few
V: TRBV6-5
D: NA
J: TRBJ1-4
CDR3: CASSSSSGTRKLFF
DNA: TGTGCCAGCAGTTCTTCCTCAGGGACAAGGAAACTGTTTTTT

size: NA
V: TRBV5-1
D: NA
J: TRBJ2-7
CDR3: CASSLAGDEQYF
DNA: TGCGCCAGCAGCTTGGCAGGGGACGAGCAGTACTTC

size: NA
V: TRBV15
D: NA
J: TRBJ1-4
CDR3: CATSRDKGREKLFF
DNA: TGTGCCACCAGCAGAGATAAGGGGCGCGAAAAACTGTTTTTT

size: NA
V: TRBV9
D: NA
J: TRBJ1-2
CDR3: CASSAPGSRYGYTF
DNA: TGTGCCAGCAGCGCCCCAGGGTCGAGGTATGGCTACACCTTC

size: NA
V: TRBV10-2
D: TRBD1
J: TRBJ2-1
CDR3: CASKPPGQGPNEQFF
DNA: TGCGCCAGCAAACCCCCGGGACAGGGCCCCAATGAGCAGTTCTTC

size: NA
V: TRBV3-1/TRBV3-2
D: NA
J: TRBJ1-2
CDR3: CASSEGGGVRTF
DNA: TGTGCCAGCAGCGAAGGGGGGGGCGTCCGCACCTTC

size: NA
V: TRBV27
D: TRBD2
J: TRBJ2-5
CDR3: CASRTLAGGLGTQYF
DNA: TGTGCCAGCAGAACCCTAGCGGGGGGGCTGGGGACCCAGTACTTC

size: NA
V: TRBV5-6
D: TRBD1
J: TRBJ1-6
CDR3: CASSLGRDRDYSPLHF
DNA: TGTGCCAGCAGCTTGGGCCGGGACAGGGATTATTCACCCCTCCACTTT

size: once
V: TRBV21-1
D: NA
J: TRBJ1-6
CDR3: CASSTGTVNSPLHF
DNA: TGTGCCAGCAGCACAGGGACAGTTAATTCACCCCTCCACTTT

size: NA
V: TRBV29-1
D: TRBD1
J: TRBJ1-4
CDR3: CSGLTGTNEKLFF
DNA: TGCAGCGGACTGACAGGGACAAATGAAAAACTGTTTTTT

size: NA
V: TRBV19
D: NA
J: TRBJ1-5
CDR3: CASSTQSNQPQHF
DNA: TGTGCCAGTAGTACCCAGAGCAATCAGCCCCAGCATTTT

size: NA
V: TRBV2
D: NA
J: TRBJ2-1
CDR3: CASLTGATYNEQFF
DNA: TGTGCCAGCTTGACAGGCGCAACCTACAATGAGCAGTTCTTC

size: NA
V: TRBV6-4
D: TRBD1
J: TRBJ1-3
CDR3: CARRDRSNSGNTIYF
DNA: TGTGCCAGAAGGGACAGGAGTAATTCTGGAAACACCATATATTTT

size: NA
V: TRBV7-9
D: NA
J: TRBJ2-7
CDR3: CASSSISPGNGQYF
DNA: TGTGCCAGCAGCTCAATTTCCCCGGGGAACGGGCAGTACTTC

size: few
V: TRBV11-2
D: NA
J: TRBJ1-6
CDR3: CASSLLRGPGSPLHF
DNA: TGTGCCAGCAGCTTACTCAGGGGTCCTGGATCACCCCTCCACTTT

size: NA
V: TRBV2
D: NA
J: TRBJ1-4
CDR3: CASSDRVTPEKLFF
DNA: TGTGCCAGCAGTGACAGGGTGACGCCTGAAAAACTGTTTTTT

size: NA
V: TRBV7-9
D: TRBD1
J: TRBJ2-7
CDR3: CASSPGTVGEQYF
DNA: TGTGCCAGCAGCCCCGGGACAGTGGGCGAGCAGTACTTC

size: NA
V: TRBV5-1
D: TRBD2
J: TRBJ2-1
CDR3: CASRQIAGGRSNEQFF
DNA: TGCGCCAGCAGACAAATAGCGGGGGGGCGTTCCAATGAGCAGTTCTTC

size: NA
V: TRBV18
D: TRBD1
J: TRBJ1-4
CDR3: CASSVTGGVREKLFF
DNA: TGTGCCAGCTCCGTGACAGGGGGCGTTCGTGAAAAACTGTTTTTT

size: once
V: TRBV4-2
D: TRBD2
J: TRBJ2-4
CDR3: CASSQEGPSGGADIQYF
DNA: TGTGCCAGCAGCCAAGAGGGCCCTAGCGGGGGGGCAGACATTCAGTACTTC

size: NA
V: TRBV15
D: TRBD2
J: TRBJ2-5
CDR3: CATSRDGQWGEGETQYF
DNA: TGTGCCACCAGCAGAGATGGTCAGTGGGGGGAGGGAGAGACCCAGTACTTC

size: NA
V: TRBV12-3/TRBV12-4
D: NA
J: TRBJ2-7
CDR3: CASSSGIYEQYF
DNA: TGTGCCAGCAGTTCCGGGATATACGAGCAGTACTTC

size: NA
V: TRBV19
D: NA
J: TRBJ1-1
CDR3: CASRGSYTEAFF
DNA: TGTGCCAGTAGGGGCAGCTACACTGAAGCTTTCTTT

size: NA
V: TRBV5-1
D: NA
J: TRBJ2-5
CDR3: CASSLTNSGGSQETQYF
DNA: TGCGCCAGCAGCTTAACTAATAGCGGAGGTTCGCAAGAGACCCAGTACTTC

size: NA
V: TRBV11-2
D: NA
J: TRBJ2-7
CDR3: CASSLEAGARLEQYF
DNA: TGTGCCAGCAGCTTAGAGGCAGGGGCGAGGCTCGAGCAGTACTTC

size: NA
V: TRBV11-3
D: TRBD1
J: TRBJ2-2
CDR3: CASSARTGGATGELFF
DNA: TGTGCCAGCAGTGCTAGGACAGGGGGCGCGACCGGGGAGCTGTTTTTT

size: medium-sized
V: TRBV7-9
D: NA
J: TRBJ2-3
CDR3: CASSFGRGFTDTQYF
DNA: TGTGCCAGCAGCTTCGGACGGGGGTTTACAGATACGCAGTATTTT

size: NA
V: TRBV6-6
D: NA
J: TRBJ1-2
CDR3: CASILRGNYGYTF
DNA: TGTGCCAGCATCCTAAGGGGTAACTATGGCTACACCTTC

size: NA
V: TRBV21-1
D: NA
J: TRBJ2-5
CDR3: CASSKWKGVETQYF
DNA: TGTGCCAGCAGCAAATGGAAGGGGGTTGAGACCCAGTACTTC